This T cell receptor beta chain was observed in a study of T cells in Graves' hyperthyroidism and ophthalmopathy. Authors of the study amplified TCR beta CDR3 regions from RNA transcripts. TCR CDR3 regions were first amplified by RT-PCR with HTBI primers. MiXCR was run by TCRdb on the multiplex PCR reads, yielding one entry per CDR3 protein. The data contain over 700,000 distinct CDR3 sequences, about 38% of them singletons. V was cut by 6 bases and J by 5 bases, with 16 bases left in between. Germline V gene sequence: CDR1 SGHVS, CDR2 FNYEAQ. The CDR3 has 14 residues. An absence of ophthalmopathy progression within 18 months meant stable Graves' hyperthyroidism. Each 10 ml fresh peripheral blood draw supplied the PBMCs.

The chain links TRBV7-6 to TRBJ2-5; possible D gene TRBD1, 5 bases. The sequence was obtained from a man between 18 and 29 years old with Graves' hyperthyroidism. Specimen: blood. The CDR3 is CASSLWQGGETQYF. The CDR3 nucleotides are TGTGCCAGCAGTTTATGGCAGGGTGGCGAGACCCAGTACTTC.